The 26 T cell receptor beta chains presented below share a single source sample, sequenced in a study of beta chain features in type 1 diabetes. Expressed TCRB transcripts were sequenced because the entire RNA isolate underwent reverse transcription. Sequencing used immunoSEQ multiplex PCR; TCRdb keeps in-frame clones, though not all of them. The repertoire includes some 900,000 clones, roughly 15% of them detected once, and 0.023% sits in the top ten. Sequencing was carried out using naive CD4+ T cells from blood. These receptor sequences come from a young woman in good health.

As for this clone: Other DNA sequences in the sample encode the same CDR3. This rearrangement joins TRBV5-4 to TRBJ2-3; D is uncertain. Germline values: CDR1 SGHNT, CDR2 YYREEE (reference sequence). Trimming pared 0 bases from V and 6 bases from J, leaving 5 bases between. The length of the CDR3 is 12 residues. CDR3 nucleotides: TGTGCCAGCAGCTTGGTACGGGATACGCAGTATTTT. Encoded protein: CASSLVRDTQYF.

The chain joins TRBV14 to TRBJ1-3; possible D gene TRBD1, 5 bases. The CDR3 runs to 14 residues. Germline V lookup: CDR1 SGHDN, CDR2 FVKESK. Between the trimmed V and J ends, which lost 6 bases and 2 bases, there was a span of 11 bases. DNA for the CDR3: TGTGCCAGCAGTCTCGACAGTGCTGGAAACACCATATATTTT. It encodes CASSLDSAGNTIYF.

This chain links TRBV25-1 with TRBJ2-7; TRBD2 matches at 9 bases. The J segment lost 5 bases and the V segment lost 5 bases, leaving 13 bases of the junction unmatched. The CDR3 sequence is 16 residues long. Germline CDR1 MGHDK, CDR2 SYGVNS. The CDR3, as DNA: TGTGCCAGCAGTACCTACCTAGCGGGGAAATCTGACGAGCAGTACTTC. Its translation: CASSTYLAGKSDEQYF.

This clone was observed a few times. V usage is TRBV7-3 and J usage is TRBJ2-3; D tentatively reads TRBD1 or TRBD2 (5 bases each). The CDR3 extends over 14 amino acids. Trimming pared 1 base from V and 0 bases from J, leaving 5 bases between. Per germline, CDR1 SGHTA and CDR2 FQGTGA. DNA for the CDR3: TGTGCCAGCAGCTTAAGGGGGAGCACAGATACGCAGTATTTT. It codes for CASSLRGSTDTQYF.

This clone has more than one count but fewer than ten. V and J are TRBV7-3 and TRBJ1-2; D gene uncertain. The CDR3 has 14 amino acids. V dropped 2 bases and J dropped 2 bases, with 9 bases sitting between them. Germline CDR1 reads SGHTA; CDR2 reads FQGTGA. The CDR3 is CASSLGPENYGYTF. The CDR3 coding sequence is TGTGCCAGCAGCTTAGGCCCTGAAAACTATGGCTACACCTTC.

This clone showed up just a few times. The genes are TRBV27 and TRBJ2-2; no clear D gene. CDR1 MNHEY and CDR2 SMNVEV come from the germline V gene (reference sequence). V was clipped by 4 bases and J by 1 base, with 10 bases between them. This CDR3 region has 15 residues. CDR3 nucleotide sequence: TGTGCCAGCAGTTATAACGGAGTGAACACCGGGGAGCTGTTTTTT. Residues: CASSYNGVNTGELFF.

This chain links TRBV7-2 with TRBJ2-3; D is ambiguous. CDR1 and CDR2 from the germline V gene are SGHTA and FQGNSA. V lost 1 base, J lost 5 bases, and 10 bases lay in between. The CDR3 has 14 amino acids. The CDR3 sequence: CASSLDPVGDTQYF. CDR3 DNA: TGTGCCAGCAGCTTAGATCCAGTCGGAGATACGCAGTATTTT.

There are a few counts of this clone. The chain joins TRBV5-1 to TRBJ1-2, with D perhaps TRBD1 (6 bases). The CDR3 runs to 12 residues. The germline V gene has CDR1 SGHRS and CDR2 YFSETQ. V was clipped by 4 bases and J by 5 bases, with 9 bases between them. This CDR3 is CASSPGTYGYTF. The CDR3, as DNA: TGCGCCAGCAGCCCGGGGACATATGGCTACACCTTC.

The V gene is TRBV5-6, the J gene TRBJ1-5, with 7 bases identical to TRBD1. Per the germline V gene, CDR1 is SGHDT and CDR2 is YYEEEE. With 0 bases clipped from V and 6 bases from J, the junction kept 6 bases outside the gene matches. This CDR3 region has 15 residues. In DNA, the CDR3 is TGTGCCAGCAGCTTGGATTCGGCAGGGGGTCAGCCCCAGCATTTT. This codes for CASSLDSAGGQPQHF.

This clone has a handful of counts. J is TRBJ1-1 and V is TRBV28, with 9 bases fitting TRBD1. This CDR3 contains 15 residues. Per the germline V gene, CDR1 is MDHEN and CDR2 is SYDVKM. After removal of 7 bases from V and 3 bases from J, the junction contained 9 bases not matched to a gene. The CDR3 nucleotides read TGTGCCAGCAAGCTAACGGGACAGGGAGACACTGAAGCTTTCTTT. Its translation: CASKLTGQGDTEAFF.

This clone turned up a few times. V gene TRBV18 combines with J gene TRBJ1-2; possible D gene TRBD1, 5 bases. V lost 3 bases to trimming and J lost 6 bases, with 20 bases between them. The CDR3 extends over 16 amino acids. In germline, CDR1 is KGHSH, CDR2 LQKENI. The chain's CDR3 is CASSPQPGIKRNGYTF. As DNA, the CDR3 is TGTGCCAGCTCACCCCAACCAGGGATCAAGAGAAATGGCTACACCTTC. Complete variable domain (other parts from reference TRBV18 and TRBJ1-2): NAGVMQNPRHLVRRRGQEARLRCSPMKGHSHVYWYRQLPEEGLKFMVYLQKENIIDESGMPKERFSAEFPKEGPSILRIQQVVRGDSAAYFCASSPQPGIKRNGYTFGSGTRLTVV.

The chain couples TRBV5-6 to TRBJ2-5; D remains ambiguous. CDR1 is SGHDT and CDR2 is YYEEEE in the germline V gene. The ends were cut back, 6 bases at V and 5 bases at J, with 20 bases in the middle. The CDR3 has 15 residues. The CDR3 spells CASNNRKPRQETQYF. The CDR3 DNA is TGTGCCAGCAACAACCGGAAACCTCGGCAGGAGACCCAGTACTTC.

The sample holds a few counts of this clone. V usage is TRBV7-2 and J usage is TRBJ2-3; 7 positions agree with TRBD2. CDR3 length equals 17 residues. With 5 bases clipped from V and 2 bases from J, the junction kept 13 bases outside the gene matches. Germline values: CDR1 SGHTA, CDR2 FQGNSA. The CDR3 region has the DNA TGTGCCAGCAGCCAACGTAGCGGGCCCGGGGTCACAGATACGCAGTATTTT. Its protein is CASSQRSGPGVTDTQYF.

This clone was seen once. The chain links TRBV28 to TRBJ2-7; 15 positions match TRBD2. This CDR3 has 17 residues. Germline V gene data show CDR1 as MDHEN and CDR2 as SYDVKM. Germline trimming cut 6 bases from V and 0 bases from J; bases unmatched to any gene: 6. The CDR3 reads CASSRGTSGRSSYEQYF. In nucleotides, the CDR3 is TGTGCCAGCAGCCGCGGGACTAGCGGGAGGTCCTCCTACGAGCAGTACTTC.

There are a few counts of this clone. The CDR3, as DNA: TGTGCCAGTAGGTTAGAAGGGGACAACCGCTACGAGCAGTACTTC. It encodes CASRLEGDNRYEQYF. J is TRBJ2-7 and V is TRBV19, with TRBD1 as a possible D gene (6 bases). V lost 6 bases and J lost 3, with 18 bases in between. Germline CDR1 is LNHDA and CDR2 is SQIVND (reference sequence). CDR3 length equals 15 residues.

In nucleotides, the CDR3 is TGTGCCAGTAGTATCCGGGTGGGGACTAGCGGGATTGCTGAGCAGTTCTTC. It encodes CASSIRVGTSGIAEQFF. The rearrangement joins TRBV19 to TRBJ2-1, with 13 bases identical to TRBD2. This CDR3 comprises 17 residues. CDR1 is LNHDA, CDR2 SQIVND, per germline (reference sequence). The V and J ends lost 3 bases and 9 bases, in that order; junction bases with no gene match: 11.

V gene TRBV27 combines with J gene TRBJ1-1; the D gene is possibly TRBD1 (5 bases). Trimming stripped 6 bases from V and 4 bases from J, with 15 bases between. Per the germline V gene, CDR1 is MNHEY and CDR2 is SMNVEV (reference sequence). CDR3 length equals 14 residues. The CDR3 DNA follows: TGTGCCAGCAGCTCCGCGACAGCTCGCACTGAAGCTTTCTTT. Its translation is CASSSATARTEAFF.

Only a few counts were recorded for this clone. The chain links TRBV27 to TRBJ2-7, with 8 bases identical to TRBD1. This CDR3 is 14 amino acids long. Per germline, CDR1 MNHEY and CDR2 SMNVEV (reference sequence). J gave up 3 bases and V 3 bases, and 4 bases lay outside the gene matches. The CDR3 sequence: CASSFWGQDYEQYF. The CDR3 DNA follows: TGTGCCAGCAGTTTCTGGGGACAGGACTACGAGCAGTACTTC.

This clone came up a few times. The V call is TRBV7-2, the J call TRBJ2-1; TRBD2 aligns across 12 bases. V trimming: 6 bases; J trimming: 3 bases; junction bases outside the gene matches: 6. CDR3 length: 16 residues. Germline V CDR1 and CDR2: SGHTA, FQGNSA. The DNA of the CDR3 is TGTGCCAGCAGGCTCGGACTAGCGGGGCTCTACAATGAGCAGTTCTTC. Amino acid sequence: CASRLGLAGLYNEQFF. The full variable domain, in which reference TRBV7-2 and TRBJ2-1 provide the parts outside the CDR3, is GAGVSQSPSNKVTEKGKDVELRCDPISGHTALYWYRQSLGQGLEFLIYFQGNSAPDKSGLPSDRFSAERTGGSVSTLTIQRTQQEDSAVYLCASRLGLAGLYNEQFFGPGTRLTVL.

This clone has only a few counts. The DNA for the CDR3 is TGCGCCAGCAGCTCAGGAGCCTGGGGCACTGAAGCTTTCTTT. This gives the protein CASSSGAWGTEAFF. The chain has TRBV5-1 and TRBJ1-1; no firm D call. Trimming removed 3 bases from V and 4 bases from J, with 13 bases in between. CDR3 length: 14 amino acids. CDR1 is SGHRS and CDR2 is YFSETQ in the germline V gene.

This chain joins TRBV18 and TRBJ2-1, with 8 nucleotides matching TRBD2. Germline CDR1 is KGHSH and CDR2 is LQKENI. The CDR3 totals 15 residues. With 3 bases clipped from V and 5 bases from J, the junction kept 6 bases outside the gene matches. CDR3 sequence reads: CASSPLREGNNEQFF. The CDR3 DNA follows: TGTGCCAGCTCACCCCTTCGGGAGGGTAACAATGAGCAGTTCTTC.

J is TRBJ2-7 and V is TRBV4-2, with a tentative D call TRBD2 (6 bases). The CDR3 sequence is 14 residues long. Trimming cost V 4 bases and J 2 bases, with 12 bases left between them. Germline CDR1 reads LGHNA; CDR2 reads YNFKEQ. CDR3 bases: TGTGCCAGCAGCCGGGAGGCAGGAACCTACGAGCAGTACTTC. It translates to CASSREAGTYEQYF.

This clone was recorded a few times. This chain links TRBV5-1 with TRBJ2-1, with 13 bases that match TRBD2. From germline, CDR1 is SGHRS and CDR2 YFSETQ. This CDR3 region has 16 residues. The junction had 6 bases not matched to a gene; V was cut back by 2 bases and J by 7 bases. The CDR3 bases are TGCGCCAGCAGCTTCATGACTAGCGGGAGGTCAAATGAGCAGTTCTTC. Protein: CASSFMTSGRSNEQFF.

Only a few counts were recorded for this clone. As DNA, the CDR3 is TGCGCCAGCAGCTTAAACTCGGGGTCCACAGATACGCAGTATTTT. Its protein is CASSLNSGSTDTQYF. The chain is built from TRBV4-3 and TRBJ2-3, with D possibly being TRBD2 (5 bases). V lost 5 bases and J 2 bases, leaving 14 bases between the germline ends. CDR1 and CDR2 from the germline V gene are LGHNA and YSLEER. The CDR3 covers 15 residues.

The chain couples TRBV10-2 to TRBJ1-5; TRBD1 agrees at 7 bases. This CDR3 spans 14 amino acids. V shed 8 bases and J 0 bases; nucleotides not matched to a gene: 4. The germline V gene encodes CDR1 WSHSY and CDR2 SAAADI. CDR3: CASRDRYSNQPQHF. The CDR3 region has the DNA TGCGCCAGCCGGGACAGATATAGCAATCAGCCCCAGCATTTT.

This clone was observed a few times. The sample contains more than one DNA sequence encoding this CDR3. The chain links TRBV20-1 to TRBJ2-7, with D hard to call. CDR1 and CDR2 from the germline V gene are DFQATT and SNEGSKA (reference sequence). CDR3 size: 10 residues. Trimming left V 6 bases short and J 2 bases short, with 5 bases between. CDR3 region: CSAGAYEQYF. In DNA form, the CDR3 reads TGCAGTGCGGGTGCCTACGAGCAGTACTTC.